The 8 T cell receptor beta chains reported below all come from one sample, sequenced in a study of blood T cell repertoires in COVID-19. Clones were read by immunoSEQ multiplex PCR, and TCRdb kept only the in-frame ones, dropping some. This repertoire shows roughly 50,000 clones, roughly 79% found once; its top ten account for over 4.5%. The specimen sequenced was peripheral blood. All receptors derive from a woman aged 55-69 years with acute or convalescent COVID-19.

This chain links TRBV11-2 with TRBJ1-1; 7 bases agree with TRBD1. With V trimmed by 2 bases and J by 10 bases, 13 bases remained unmatched. The V gene's germline CDR1 is SGHAT and CDR2 FQNNGV. The length of the CDR3 is 15 residues. For the CDR3, the DNA is TGTGCCAGCAGCTTATACTCCGCAGGGGGACCCAGAGCTTTCTTT. Its translation is CASSLYSAGGPRAFF.

This clone was picked up one time. The chain links TRBV30 to TRBJ1-5; a possible D gene is TRBD1 (5 bases). V was cut by 1 base and J by 4 bases, with 8 bases left in between. The CDR3 is made up of 13 amino acids. Germline CDR1 is GTSNPN and CDR2 is SVGIG (reference sequence). DNA for the CDR3: TGTGCCTGGAGTGGGGGCCCGAATCAGCCCCAGCATTTT. Amino acid sequence: CAWSGGPNQPQHF. Full variable domain (rest looked up from reference TRBV30 and TRBJ1-5): SQTIHQWPATLVQPVGSPLSLECTVEGTSNPNLYWYRQAAGRGLQLLFYSVGIGQISSEVPQNLSASRPQDRQFILSSKKLLLSDSGFYLCAWSGGPNQPQHFGDGTRLSIL.

This chain joins TRBV13 and TRBJ1-1, with D perhaps matching TRBD1 (5 bases). The CDR3 has 15 amino acids. V was clipped by 3 bases and J by 5 bases, with 16 bases between them. Germline V gives CDR1 PRHDT, CDR2 FYEKMQ (reference sequence). The CDR3 DNA follows: TGTGCCAGCAGCTTGGGTCAGGGAATCGGAACTGAAGCTTTCTTT. This codes for CASSLGQGIGTEAFF.

This rearrangement joins TRBV5-1 to TRBJ1-2, with TRBD1 matching over 10 bases. Unmatched junction bases numbered 3, after V lost 4 bases and J lost 6 bases. Germline V gives CDR1 SGHRS, CDR2 YFSETQ. The CDR3 loop spans 13 amino acids. The CDR3 loop is CASSRGQGDGYTF. In DNA form, the CDR3 reads TGCGCCAGCAGCCGAGGACAGGGGGATGGCTACACCTTC. Based on the CDR3 plus reference TRBV5-1 and TRBJ1-2, the full variable domain is KAGVTQTPRYLIKTRGQQVTLSCSPISGHRSVSWYQQTPGQGLQFLFEYFSETQRNKGNFPGRFSGRQFSNSRSEMNVSTLELGDSALYLCASSRGQGDGYTFGSGTRLTVV.

The chain combines TRBV12-3 or TRBV12-4 with TRBJ2-1, with D maybe TRBD2 (5 bases). This CDR3 contains 12 residues. V was cut by 8 bases and J by 10 bases, with 15 bases left in between. CDR3 loop: CASQRASNEQFF. CDR3 bases: TGTGCCAGCCAAAGGGCTAGCAACGAGCAGTTCTTC.

This clone was found a few times. This chain links TRBV29-1 with TRBJ2-7, with 10 bases identical to TRBD1. The CDR3 length is 16 residues. Looked up from germline, CDR1 is SQVTM and CDR2 is ANQGSEA. Trimming at V came to 0 bases and at J to 1 base, leaving 6 bases not matched to a gene. The CDR3 nucleotides are TGCAGCGTTGAAGATACCGGGACAGGGGTTTCCTACGAGCAGTACTTC. It translates to CSVEDTGTGVSYEQYF.

This chain uses TRBV7-8 with TRBJ2-7, with TRBD2 as a possible D gene (5 bases). V lost 5 bases and J 4 bases, leaving 15 bases between the germline ends. This CDR3 contains 14 residues. CDR1 and CDR2 (germline): SGHVS, FQNEAQ. CDR3 nucleotides: TGTGCCAGCAGCCCGTCCGCAGGCGGGTACGAGCAGTACTTC. This codes for CASSPSAGGYEQYF.

The V gene is TRBV7-2, the J gene TRBJ2-7, with TRBD1 identical over 7 bases. The germline V gene encodes CDR1 SGHTA and CDR2 FQGNSA. The CDR3 has 14 amino acids. After removal of 5 bases from V and 1 base from J, the junction contained 5 bases not matched to a gene. The CDR3 here is CASSPRQGSYEQYF. The CDR3 bases are TGTGCCAGCAGCCCTAGACAGGGATCCTACGAGCAGTACTTC.